The next 19 T cell receptor beta chains were all read from a single sample in a study of blood T cell repertoires in COVID-19 (dated by TCRdb to the early 2020s). The receptor library was made with the immunoSEQ multiplex PCR assay. Entries here come from immuneACCESS through TCRdb and include only in-frame sequences with V and J called. Some clones fail to appear in such tables; in the studies checked, an unresolved V gene covers under half of the shortfall, and the cause of the remainder is unknown. The sample data list some 83,000 clones, and more than 70% of these were observed just once. Less than 6% of the sample is in the top ten clones. Sequencing was done on a sample of peripheral blood. Every receptor here comes from a man aged 55 to 70 with active or convalescent COVID-19.

This clone was seen only once. The CDR3 nucleotides read TGTGCCACCAGTGCCACCGGGACAGGGGCGGGAGAGCAGTACTTC. Its protein product is CATSATGTGAGEQYF. The chain carries TRBV24-1 and TRBJ2-7; 10 nucleotides agree with TRBD1. The V and J ends lost 5 bases and 7 bases, in that order; junction bases with no gene match: 10. Germline CDR1 KGHDR, CDR2 SFDVKD. This CDR3 region has 15 residues.

This clone was counted ten times or more. The genes are TRBV6-5 and TRBJ1-2; 7 bases are shared with TRBD1. The J segment lost 6 bases and the V segment lost 6 bases, leaving 7 bases of the junction unmatched. This CDR3 contains 13 residues. Germline V CDR1 and CDR2: MNHEY, SVGAGI. CDR3 protein: CASRYPGTDGYTF. CDR3 DNA sequence: TGTGCCAGCAGATACCCCGGGACAGATGGCTACACCTTC.

The chain has TRBV11-3 and TRBJ2-2; 8 nucleotides align to TRBD1. This CDR3 contains 15 residues. V lost 5 bases and J lost 3; bases outside the gene matches: 5. CDR1 SGHNT and CDR2 YENEEA come from the germline V gene. CDR3 sequence: CASSPQGADTGELFF. CDR3 sequence (DNA): TGTGCCAGCAGCCCTCAGGGGGCGGACACCGGGGAGCTGTTTTTT.

The gene calls are TRBV6-5 and TRBJ2-3, with TRBD2 matching 7 bases. Germline V gives CDR1 MNHEY, CDR2 SVGAGI. J lost 3 bases, V lost 3 bases, and 6 bases had no gene match. The CDR3 sequence is 15 residues long. The CDR3 is CASSYGLAVTDTQYF. CDR3 in DNA: TGTGCCAGCAGTTATGGTCTAGCGGTGACAGATACGCAGTATTTT.

V and J are TRBV15 and TRBJ1-5; 8 bases are shared with TRBD1. Trimming removed 2 bases from V and 5 bases from J; junction bases left unmatched: 5. This CDR3 contains 15 residues. The germline V gene encodes CDR1 LNHNV and CDR2 YYDKDF (reference sequence). CDR3 region: CATSRRDRGHQPQHF. CDR3 DNA sequence: TGTGCCACCAGCAGAAGAGACAGGGGCCATCAGCCCCAGCATTTT.

The CDR3 loop reads CASSPRQRTGYGNRDTQYF. CDR3 sequence (DNA): TGTGCCAGCAGCCCTCGCCAGCGGACAGGGTATGGTAATCGGGATACGCAGTATTTT. The chain links TRBV27 to TRBJ2-3; 8 bases align to TRBD1. V dropped 6 bases and J dropped 6; count of bases not matched to a gene: 23. The CDR3 totals 19 residues. Germline CDR1 and CDR2: MNHEY and SMNVEV (reference sequence).

The V gene is TRBV6-6, the J gene TRBJ2-3; 8 bases map to TRBD1. V gave up 0 bases and J gave up 5 bases; unmatched junction bases: 1. The CDR3 runs to 14 residues. The germline gives CDR1 MNHNY, CDR2 SVGAGI (reference sequence). The CDR3 is CASSYSGQGDTQYF. The CDR3 DNA reads TGTGCCAGCAGTTACTCAGGACAGGGAGATACGCAGTATTTT.

The rearrangement joins TRBV25-1 to TRBJ2-2, with TRBD1 matching 7 bases. Looked up from germline, CDR1 is MGHDK and CDR2 is SYGVNS. The CDR3 totals 16 residues. The J segment lost 0 bases and the V segment lost 2 bases, leaving 3 bases of the junction unmatched. The DNA of the CDR3 is TGTGCCAGCAGTGAAAGGGACAGACCGAACACCGGGGAGCTGTTTTTT. Translation: CASSERDRPNTGELFF.

The chain has TRBV9 and TRBJ2-1; D call uncertain. Trimming stripped 1 base from V and 2 bases from J, with 13 bases between. This CDR3 comprises 16 residues. Germline-derived CDR1 and CDR2 are SGDLS and YYNGEE. The DNA for the CDR3 is TGTGCCAGCAGCGTAATGTCGGGTACGGCCTACAATGAGCAGTTCTTC. Translation: CASSVMSGTAYNEQFF. Using reference TRBV9 and TRBJ2-1 for the parts outside the CDR3, the full variable domain is DSGVTQTPKHLITATGQRVTLRCSPRSGDLSVYWYQQSLDQGLQFLIQYYNGEERAKGNILERFSAQQFPDLHSELNLSSLELGDSALYFCASSVMSGTAYNEQFFGPGTRLTVL.

This chain uses TRBV9 with TRBJ2-2; D is uncertain. CDR3 length: 15 residues. In germline, CDR1 is SGDLS, CDR2 YYNGEE. Trimming shortened V by 0 bases and J by 2 bases, and 8 bases separated the two germline ends. CDR3 in amino acids: CASSVVYLNTGELFF. CDR3 sequence (DNA): TGTGCCAGCAGCGTAGTTTACTTAAACACCGGGGAGCTGTTTTTT.

The chain recombines TRBV7-2 with TRBJ2-7; D is possibly TRBD2 (6 bases). There are 13 residues in the CDR3. Germline V CDR1 and CDR2: SGHTA, FQGNSA. V lost 2 bases, J lost 2 bases, and 7 bases lay in between. The CDR3 region has the DNA TGTGCCAGCAGCTTACCGGGGGCCTACGAGCAGTACTTC. Protein sequence: CASSLPGAYEQYF. Full variable domain (outside the CDR3, taken from reference TRBV7-2 and TRBJ2-7): GAGVSQSPSNKVTEKGKDVELRCDPISGHTALYWYRQSLGQGLEFLIYFQGNSAPDKSGLPSDRFSAERTGGSVSTLTIQRTQQEDSAVYLCASSLPGAYEQYFGPGTRLTVT.

J is TRBJ2-3 and V is TRBV25-1; 11 bases are shared with TRBD2. V dropped 8 bases and J dropped 1; count of bases not matched to a gene: 5. The CDR3 length is 15 residues. From germline, CDR1 is MGHDK and CDR2 SYGVNS. DNA for the CDR3: TGTGCCAGCGGAAAACTAGCGGGGGGCACAGATACGCAGTATTTT. This codes for CASGKLAGGTDTQYF.

The genes are TRBV11-2 and TRBJ1-2; D is unresolved. The germline gives CDR1 SGHAT, CDR2 FQNNGV. The CDR3 is made up of 16 amino acids. Trimming removed 5 bases from V and 0 bases from J, with 16 bases in between. This chain's CDR3 is CASSAAGNSPNYGYTF. The CDR3 nucleotides read TGTGCCAGCAGCGCCGCAGGAAACTCTCCTAACTATGGCTACACCTTC.

In the case of this clone: At one of its ends the junction is not consistent with the germline gene, which may arise from a read error. The chain has TRBV7-7 and TRBJ2-2; D remains unclear. The CDR3 spans 14 residues. CDR1 is SSHAT and CDR2 is FNYEAQ in the germline V gene (reference sequence). The CDR3 coding sequence is TGTGCTAGCAGCCCGGTCCCGAACACCGGGGAGCTGTTTTTT. Its translation is CASSPVPNTGELFF.

V usage is TRBV5-4 and J usage is TRBJ1-4, with D possibly being TRBD1 (6 bases). Per germline, CDR1 SGHNT and CDR2 YYREEE (reference sequence). CDR3 length equals 17 residues. Trimming removed 2 bases from V and 4 bases from J, with 18 bases in between. CDR3 sequence: CASSFEAGDLSNEKLFF. The CDR3, as DNA: TGTGCCAGCAGCTTTGAGGCAGGGGACCTTAGTAATGAAAAACTGTTTTTT. Complete variable domain (other parts from reference TRBV5-4 and TRBJ1-4): ETGVTQSPTHLIKTRGQQVTLRCSSQSGHNTVSWYQQALGQGPQFIFQYYREEENGRGNFPPRFSGLQFPNYSSELNVNALELDDSALYLCASSFEAGDLSNEKLFFGSGTQLSVL.

V and J are TRBV3-1 (or the pseudogene TRBV3-2) and TRBJ1-2; 7 nucleotides match TRBD1. Germline values: CDR1 LGHDT, CDR2 YNNKEL (reference sequence). This CDR3 has 14 residues. Trimming took 4 bases from V and 5 from J; bases not matched to a gene: 7. The CDR3 protein is CASSPQTGFYGYTF. The CDR3 coding sequence is TGTGCCAGCAGCCCCCAGACAGGGTTTTATGGCTACACCTTC.

This clone appeared once. J is TRBJ2-1 and V is TRBV6-6, with D possibly being TRBD2 (5 bases). Germline values: CDR1 MNHNY, CDR2 SVGAGI (reference sequence). V lost 0 bases to trimming and J lost 7 bases, with 7 bases between them. The CDR3 covers 13 residues. The CDR3, as DNA: TGTGCCAGCAGTTACTCTACTAGGAATGAGCAGTTCTTC. Its protein is CASSYSTRNEQFF.

The rearrangement links TRBV18 to TRBJ2-6; possible D gene TRBD1, 6 bases. V gave up 0 bases and J gave up 2 bases, with 8 bases separating them. CDR3 length: 16 residues. The germline CDR1 and CDR2 sequences are KGHSH and LQKENI. The CDR3 DNA follows: TGTGCCAGCTCACCACCGGGGGCACCTGGGGCCAACGTCCTGACTTTC. This sequence encodes CASSPPGAPGANVLTF.

The chain employs TRBV3-1 (or the pseudogene TRBV3-2) and TRBJ2-5; a possible D gene is TRBD2 (5 bases). Germline loops: CDR1 LGHDT, CDR2 YNNKEL (reference sequence). V dropped 5 bases and J dropped 5 bases, with 9 bases sitting between them. CDR3 length: 12 amino acids. The CDR3 nucleotides read TGTGCCAGCAGCTTAAGCGGCGAGACCCAGTACTTC. Translated: CASSLSGETQYF.